This TCR beta chain was recovered during a study of T cell clonality in common variable immunodeficiency. The table lists this clone with many counts. Read sequence stops 3 residues before the CDR3 end, and the germline J gene provides the missing end. CDR3 length: 15 amino acids. V gave up 4 bases and J gave up 4 bases, with 15 bases separating them. Germline V gene sequence: CDR1 PRHDT, CDR2 FYEKMQ (reference sequence). Data came from immunoSEQ multiplex PCR; TCRdb stores just in-frame clones and leaves some out. Recorded here are tens of thousands of clones, none singletons. The clonotype originates from a person aged 18-69 years in good health. Sequenced: peripheral blood mononuclear cells. V usage is TRBV13 and J usage is TRBJ2-3; D may be TRBD1 (6 bases). The CDR3 sequence is CASSSQGQLPDTQYF. CDR3 DNA (partial): TGTGCCAGCAGCTCACAGGGTCAGCTCCCAGATACG.